This T cell receptor beta chain derives from a study of cytomegalovirus exposure and HLA in healthy donors. Study-wide points: Per a prior analysis, the majority of TCR beta V segments were productive roughly 87% or roughly 30% of the time. TCR sequences were mostly rare, though some public TCRs occurred in many donors. CMV serostatus was the sole immune exposure information available.

Looked up from germline, CDR1 is MNHEY and CDR2 is SVGAGI. V shed 4 bases and J shed 5 bases, with 14 bases lying between them. This CDR3 contains 15 residues. About this clone itself: Antigen specificity is unknown.

Primers: 60 Vbeta forward and 13 Jbeta reverse. Study processing details: Later, an analysis found approximately 80 million unique TCR beta chains, and 8.5 million to 12 million of these were shared. TCRdb's copy holds only in-frame clones and misses some; the assay was immunoSEQ multiplex PCR. V and J calls and clone size come straight from that table; D and trimming were deduced from the DNA. The sample contains about 160,000 clones, about 85% of which appear only once. The receptor comes from a man aged 18 to 30 in good health and CMV-seropositive. This chain joins TRBV6-5 and TRBJ1-4; TRBD1 is a possible D gene (5 bases). The source material was PBMCs. In nucleotides, the CDR3 is TGTGCCAGCAGTTGGGTCGCGGCAGGGAATGAAAAACTGTTTTTT. Protein: CASSWVAAGNEKLFF.